This T cell receptor beta chain was found in a study of shared clonotypes between healthy human individuals. As to this clone: Its antigen is not identified.

All the donors were Caucasian adults who lived in Nashville, Tennessee. Germline values: CDR1 SGHRS, CDR2 YFSETQ. The CDR3 has 15 residues. In the original workflow: Junction-only sequences without quality scores were provided by ImmunoSEQ, so filtering was different. TCRdb keeps only in-frame clones here, not all; method: immunoSEQ multiplex PCR. That table gives V, J and clone size, and the DNA gave D and trimming. The sample lists around 750,000 clones, around 72% occurring once. Study-level results: Non-shared clonotypes displayed generation probabilities falling below those of clonotypes present in all four donors. An anticipated effect of sequencing depth on clonotype sharing among donors was recognized.

Sequencing was performed on memory CD4+ T cells sorted from blood. Subset meaning: CD45RA-negative fraction. The chain links TRBV5-1 to TRBJ2-5, with D possibly being TRBD1 (6 bases). The end of the DNA is better explained by TRBJ2-7, so the J call may be wrong. This receptor was obtained from a woman aged 30 to 39 in good health. As DNA, the CDR3 is TGCGCCAGCAGCTTGAAGTCCCAGGGGTGGTACGAGCAGTACTTC. Translation gives CASSLKSQGWYEQYF.